Following are 25 T cell receptor beta chains from one sample sequenced in a study of identical twins. TCRdb reprocessed the 5' RACE reads with MiXCR, giving one entry per CDR3 protein. The table has 450,000 or so distinct CDR3 sequences, roughly an eighth seen once. These data also formed part of another study, on yellow fever vaccine responses in identical twins.

Sequenced: CD4+ T cells sorted from blood. The source of these receptors is a woman younger than 30 in good health.

This clonotype was detected many times. The chain carries TRBV12-3 or TRBV12-4 and TRBJ2-3; 7 nucleotides agree with TRBD2. J was trimmed by 0 bases and V by 10 bases; bases with no gene match: 4. This CDR3 is built from 13 residues. The DNA for the CDR3 is TGTGCCACCAGCGGGGCTAGCACAGATACGCAGTATTTT. It is translated as CATSGASTDTQYF.

This clonotype was counted between two and nine times. This rearrangement joins TRBV20-1 to TRBJ1-1; TRBD1 agrees at 7 bases. The CDR3 sequence is 13 residues long. Germline V gene sequence: CDR1 DFQATT, CDR2 SNEGSKA (reference sequence). Trimming at V came to 0 bases and at J to 4 bases, leaving 2 bases not matched to a gene. CDR3 sequence: CSARDRGATEAFF. Written as DNA, the CDR3 is TGCAGTGCTAGAGACAGGGGGGCCACTGAAGCTTTCTTT.

This clonotype was observed a handful of times. This chain joins TRBV12-3 or TRBV12-4 and TRBJ1-2; the D is unclear. This CDR3 has 10 residues. V was trimmed by 2 bases and J by 11 bases, leaving 6 bases between them. As DNA, the CDR3 is TGTGCCAGCAGTTTATATCAGTACACCTTC. As protein: CASSLYQYTF.

This chain links TRBV7-2 with TRBJ2-7, with D tentatively TRBD1 or TRBD2 (5 bases each). Germline lookup yields CDR1 SGHTA and CDR2 FQGNSA. This CDR3 has 15 amino acids. V dropped 4 bases and J dropped 2 bases, with 15 bases sitting between them. The CDR3 region has the DNA TGTGCCAGCAGCTCATCTCCGGGGCGGGCCTACGAGCAGTACTTC. Residues: CASSSSPGRAYEQYF.

The J gene is TRBJ2-5, the V gene TRBV4-2, with 7 bases matching TRBD2. J gave up 3 bases and V 5 bases, and 9 bases lay outside the gene matches. The CDR3 covers 15 residues. Germline V gene lookup returns CDR1 LGHNA and CDR2 YNFKEQ. The CDR3 DNA follows: TGTGCCAGCAGCGCCCGACTAGCTGCGGAAGAGACCCAGTACTTC. It encodes CASSARLAAEETQYF.

The gene calls are TRBV2 and TRBJ2-7, with 9 bases aligning to TRBD2. The CDR3 totals 15 residues. Unmatched junction bases numbered 11, after V lost 6 bases and J lost 5 bases. CDR1 and CDR2 (germline): SNHLY, FYNNEI. The CDR3 reads CASRQGGGAFNEQYF. In DNA, the CDR3 is TGTGCCAGCAGGCAAGGCGGGGGGGCTTTTAACGAGCAGTACTTC.

This clonotype appeared a few times. The chain combines TRBV5-5 with TRBJ2-7, with a possible D match to TRBD1 (6 bases). The CDR3 has 15 amino acids. Germline assignment: CDR1 SGHKS and CDR2 YYEKEE (reference sequence). V shed 1 base and J shed 1 base, with 12 bases lying between them. The CDR3 is CASSLKYRESYEQYF. The CDR3 DNA follows: TGTGCCAGCAGCTTGAAGTACAGGGAATCCTACGAGCAGTACTTC.

This clonotype was seen at least ten times. As DNA, the CDR3 is TGCAGCGTCGCCACAGGGTCAGATACGCAGTATTTT. This codes for CSVATGSDTQYF. This chain joins TRBV29-1 and TRBJ2-3, with D perhaps TRBD1 (6 bases). The CDR3 spans 12 residues. Deletions cut 6 bases from V and 4 bases from J, with 11 bases between. In germline, CDR1 is SQVTM, CDR2 ANQGSEA.

This chain uses TRBV12-3 or TRBV12-4 with TRBJ1-1; D is perhaps TRBD1 (5 bases). The CDR3 contains 12 residues. Trimming took 6 bases from V and 6 from J, leaving 11 bases between them. CDR3 coding DNA: TGTGCCAGCAGACGGGGGACGGCTGAAGCTTTCTTT. This sequence encodes CASRRGTAEAFF.

V gene TRBV30 combines with J gene TRBJ2-1; TRBD1 aligns across 11 bases. V lost 4 bases and J lost 6; bases outside the gene matches: 11. This CDR3 has 16 amino acids. CDR1 is GTSNPN and CDR2 is SVGIG in the germline V gene (reference sequence). DNA of the CDR3: TGTGCCTGGAATGCCCCCGGGACAGGGGGTGCCAATGAGCAGTTCTTC. Its translation: CAWNAPGTGGANEQFF.

The genes are TRBV20-1 and TRBJ2-5; the D is unclear. The CDR3 spans 14 residues. From germline, CDR1 is DFQATT and CDR2 SNEGSKA (reference sequence). V dropped 5 bases and J dropped 0 bases, with 13 bases sitting between them. The CDR3 is CSASDTKYQETQYF. The CDR3, as DNA: TGCAGTGCTTCTGACACGAAGTACCAAGAGACCCAGTACTTC.

This clonotype was counted many times. The genes are TRBV12-3 or TRBV12-4 and TRBJ2-7; 8 bases are a match to TRBD2. V dropped 5 bases and J dropped 4; count of bases not matched to a gene: 7. This CDR3 spans 14 amino acids. The CDR3 DNA follows: TGTGCCAGCAGTCTCGGTCAGCGGGAGTACGAGCAGTACTTC. This gives the protein CASSLGQREYEQYF.

This clonotype was detected ten times or more. This rearrangement joins TRBV7-9 to TRBJ2-3, with 7 bases lining up with TRBD2. Germline lookup yields CDR1 SEHNR and CDR2 FQNEAQ (reference sequence). The junction had 4 bases not matched to a gene; V was cut back by 1 base and J by 0 bases. This CDR3 has 16 residues. CDR3 sequence reads: CASSLGLAVSTDTQYF. The CDR3 DNA reads as TGTGCCAGCAGCTTAGGGCTAGCGGTAAGCACAGATACGCAGTATTTT.

The rearrangement links TRBV3-1 to TRBJ1-1; D is unclear. Germline lookup yields CDR1 LGHDT and CDR2 YNNKEL (reference sequence). The CDR3 contains 12 residues. V was clipped by 1 base and J by 7 bases, with 7 bases between them. CDR3 protein: CASSQGGGEAFF. The CDR3 DNA follows: TGTGCCAGCAGCCAAGGAGGAGGTGAAGCTTTCTTT.

Ten or more counts support this clonotype. The CDR3 nucleotides read TGCGCCAGCAAGCAGACAGGTCGAGATGAGCAGTTCTTC. It encodes CASKQTGRDEQFF. The rearrangement joins TRBV5-1 to TRBJ2-1, with D tentatively TRBD1 (6 bases). Germline loops: CDR1 SGHRS, CDR2 YFSETQ. CDR3 length equals 13 residues. V was shortened by 6 bases and J by 8 bases, with 15 bases between the two germline ends. The variable domain in full, completed from reference TRBV5-1 and TRBJ2-1, reads KAGVTQTPRYLIKTRGQQVTLSCSPISGHRSVSWYQQTPGQGLQFLFEYFSETQRNKGNFPGRFSGRQFSNSRSEMNVSTLELGDSALYLCASKQTGRDEQFFGPGTRLTVL.

This clonotype was detected ten times or more. The J gene is TRBJ2-3, the V gene TRBV29-1; tentatively, D is TRBD1 or TRBD2 (5 bases each). The germline CDR1 and CDR2 sequences are SQVTM and ANQGSEA. V was clipped by 6 bases and J by 0 bases, with 16 bases between them. The CDR3 spans 15 residues. The CDR3 DNA reads TGCAGCGTCGCATACGGGACGACCAGCACAGATACGCAGTATTTT. Its translation is CSVAYGTTSTDTQYF.

This clonotype was counted a few times. The chain combines TRBV12-3 or TRBV12-4 with TRBJ2-5; 7 nucleotides align to TRBD2. This CDR3 contains 13 residues. The J segment lost 9 bases and the V segment lost 4 bases, leaving 8 bases of the junction unmatched. The CDR3 loop is CASSSSGSAAQYF. DNA of the CDR3: TGTGCCAGCAGTTCTAGCGGCAGTGCGGCCCAGTACTTC.

This clonotype showed up just a few times. The rearrangement links TRBV28 to TRBJ2-7; D possibly corresponds to TRBD2 (6 bases). CDR3 length: 15 amino acids. Germline values: CDR1 MDHEN, CDR2 SYDVKM. V lost 3 bases, J lost 2 bases, and 14 bases lay in between. CDR3 DNA sequence: TGTGCCAGCAGTTTTCAAGGACTACTTGCCTACGAGCAGTACTTC. This codes for CASSFQGLLAYEQYF.

Many counts were recorded for this clonotype. V usage is TRBV15 and J usage is TRBJ2-5; no clear D. V was trimmed by 0 bases and J by 4 bases, leaving 6 bases between them. CDR3 length equals 13 residues. Germline assignment: CDR1 LNHNV and CDR2 YYDKDF (reference sequence). This CDR3 reads CATSRDLGETQYF. The DNA for the CDR3 is TGTGCCACCAGCAGAGATCTCGGAGAGACCCAGTACTTC.

This clonotype was seen many times. The chain links TRBV3-1 to TRBJ2-3; TRBD2 might be the D (5 bases). Germline CDR1 reads LGHDT; CDR2 reads YNNKEL (reference sequence). This CDR3 contains 15 residues. With 0 bases removed from V and 3 bases from J, the gap between germline ends came to 10 bases. CDR3 nucleotide sequence: TGTGCCAGCAGCCAAGAGAGGGTAGCGACAGATACGCAGTATTTT. Encoded protein: CASSQERVATDTQYF.

This clonotype was counted only a few times. The chain carries TRBV7-2 and TRBJ2-4; D remains ambiguous. Per the germline V gene, CDR1 is SGHTA and CDR2 is FQGNSA. This CDR3 is built from 14 residues. V was shortened by 5 bases and J by 0 bases, with 8 bases between the two germline ends. The CDR3 DNA follows: TGTGCCAGCAGCCTAAGCGTAGCCAAAAACATTCAGTACTTC. Translation: CASSLSVAKNIQYF.

The chain has TRBV5-1 and TRBJ2-7; D may be TRBD1 (6 bases). The CDR3 runs 15 residues. From germline, CDR1 is SGHRS and CDR2 YFSETQ. V was shortened by 4 bases and J by 0 bases, with 14 bases between the two germline ends. The chain's CDR3 is CASSRTDFSSYEQYF. In nucleotides, the CDR3 is TGCGCCAGCAGCCGGACAGATTTCAGCTCCTACGAGCAGTACTTC.

This clonotype was detected only a few times. The J gene is TRBJ2-1, the V gene TRBV29-1; no clear D gene. Trimming cost V 2 bases and J 2 bases, with 10 bases left between them. Looked up from germline, CDR1 is SQVTM and CDR2 is ANQGSEA. There are 14 residues in the CDR3. The CDR3: CSVETGPAYNEQFF. The CDR3 coding sequence is TGCAGCGTTGAAACGGGTCCTGCCTACAATGAGCAGTTCTTC.

This clonotype came up many times. This chain joins TRBV14 and TRBJ2-7, with 9 bases lining up with TRBD1. The CDR3 runs to 16 residues. Germline CDR1 and CDR2: SGHDN and FVKESK. V gave up 5 bases and J gave up 4 bases; unmatched junction bases: 12. The chain's CDR3 is CASSNRPGTGWYEQYF. In DNA form, the CDR3 reads TGTGCCAGCAGCAACCGGCCCGGGACAGGGTGGTACGAGCAGTACTTC.

This clonotype was counted between two and nine times. The rearrangement uses TRBV4-2 and TRBJ2-1; TRBD1 matches at 10 bases. V was pared by 0 bases and J by 7 bases, with 6 bases of the junction left unmatched. This CDR3 region has 16 residues. Germline assignment: CDR1 LGHNA and CDR2 YNFKEQ. The CDR3 loop reads CASSQEKGTGANEQFF. The CDR3 nucleotides read TGTGCCAGCAGCCAAGAAAAGGGGACAGGGGCTAATGAGCAGTTCTTC.